These 21 T cell receptor beta chains were all obtained from the same sample, sequenced in a study of blood T cells in healthy people across ages (dated by TCRdb to between 2015 and 2016). Receptor libraries were prepared by 5' RACE. The sequencer was an Illumina HiSeq 2500. A second PCR of roughly 7 to 11 cycles was performed with a sample-barcoded 5' primer and a J-beta primer mix. The public reads were quality trimmed at Q25 with fastp and then assembled into clones with MiXCR by TCRdb, keeping productive beta chains. Entries are consolidated by CDR3 protein sequence, retaining the most common genes and DNA. The sample data list roughly 1,800,000 distinct CDR3 sequences, and around half of these were observed just once. Over 2% of the sample rests with the top ten. Sequenced: blood. These receptors all stem from a woman in her forties in good health.

The chain has TRBV20-1 and TRBJ2-4; 8 bases match TRBD1. Germline CDR1 reads DFQATT; CDR2 reads SNEGSKA (reference sequence). This CDR3 comprises 14 residues. The V gene end was trimmed by 6 bases and the J gene end by 9 bases; junction bases not matched to a gene: 13. The CDR3 protein is CSAHRATGDFIQYF. For the CDR3, the DNA is TGCAGTGCCCACCGAGCGACAGGGGACTTCATTCAGTACTTC.

V usage is TRBV7-2 and J usage is TRBJ2-5, with D unclear. Germline-derived CDR1 and CDR2 are SGHTA and FQGNSA. Trimming took 6 bases from V and 5 from J, leaving 13 bases between them. The CDR3 runs to 13 residues. The CDR3 protein is CASSATRVETQYF. CDR3 coding DNA: TGTGCCAGCAGTGCGACAAGGGTGGAGACCCAGTACTTC.

The V gene is TRBV12-3 or TRBV12-4, the J gene TRBJ2-6, with D tentatively TRBD2 (6 bases). The CDR3 loop spans 16 amino acids. V lost 5 bases and J lost 1, with 12 bases in between. The CDR3 nucleotides read TGTGCCAGCAGTGGGGGACTGACTTCTGGGGCCAACGTCCTGACTTTC. Translation gives CASSGGLTSGANVLTF.

This chain connects TRBV20-1 to TRBJ2-5; TRBD2 might be the D (5 bases). The CDR3 is 16 amino acids. V lost 1 base, J lost 1 base, and 16 bases lay in between. CDR1 is DFQATT and CDR2 is SNEGSKA in the germline V gene (reference sequence). The CDR3 DNA reads as TGCAGTGCTAGAGTAAGCGGCCTTACCCCCCAAGAGACCCAGTACTTC. This encodes CSARVSGLTPQETQYF.

This clonotype occurred a few times. V gene TRBV7-2 combines with J gene TRBJ1-6; TRBD1 is a possible D gene (6 bases). Trimming removed 6 bases from V and 10 bases from J, with 10 bases in between. The CDR3 has 12 residues. CDR1 and CDR2 (germline): SGHTA, FQGNSA. The CDR3 sequence is CASSPTGSPLHF. CDR3 DNA: TGTGCCAGCAGTCCTACAGGGTCACCCCTCCACTTT.

J is TRBJ1-1 and V is TRBV4-1, with no clear D. The CDR3 has 12 amino acids. Germline V gene data show CDR1 as MGHRA and CDR2 as YSYEKL. The V end was cut by 0 bases, the J end by 9 bases, with 8 bases between. DNA of the CDR3: TGCGCCAGCAGCCAAGATTTTCGTCAAGCTTTCTTT. It yields the protein CASSQDFRQAFF.

V is TRBV6-6 and J is TRBJ2-1; TRBD2 agrees at 10 bases. The J call is doubtful: the DNA matches TRBJ2-7 better. The germline V gene has CDR1 MNHNY and CDR2 SVGAGI (reference sequence). This CDR3 spans 13 amino acids. DNA for the CDR3: TGTGCCAGCAGCGGACTAGCGGACAATGAGCAGTACTTC. Translated, it gives CASSGLADNEQYF.

V and J are TRBV7-2 and TRBJ2-1; D is unclear. The germline V and J ends were trimmed by 1 base and 10 bases, with 14 bases remaining between them. The CDR3 runs 14 residues. CDR1 and CDR2 (germline): SGHTA, FQGNSA. CDR3 sequence reads: CASSLVASTTEQFF. In DNA, the CDR3 is TGTGCCAGCAGCTTAGTAGCCAGCACCACCGAGCAGTTCTTC.

V usage is TRBV12-3 or TRBV12-4 and J usage is TRBJ2-1; D call uncertain. V shed 7 bases and J shed 9 bases, with 13 bases lying between them. The CDR3 is 12 amino acids. The CDR3 reads CASTGLLREQFF. The CDR3 DNA is TGTGCCAGCACAGGTCTCCTTCGTGAGCAGTTCTTC.

The chain links TRBV4-3 to TRBJ1-1; weak D call: TRBD1 (5 bases). CDR1 is LGHNA and CDR2 is YSLEER in the germline V gene. Trimming left V 1 base short and J 1 base short, with 10 bases between. This CDR3 contains 15 residues. The CDR3 here is CASSQVARANTEAFF. The DNA of the CDR3 is TGCGCCAGCAGCCAAGTTGCCAGGGCGAACACTGAAGCTTTCTTT.

The V gene is TRBV19, the J gene TRBJ2-4; no clear D gene. Trimming pared 1 base from V and 4 bases from J, leaving 14 bases between. Germline lookup yields CDR1 LNHDA and CDR2 SQIVND (reference sequence). The CDR3 runs 16 residues. In nucleotides, the CDR3 is TGTGCCAGTAGTATAGGTACCGGGCAGGCTAAAAACATTCAGTACTTC. Translated, it gives CASSIGTGQAKNIQYF.

The chain recombines TRBV7-2 with TRBJ2-2; unclear D gene. This CDR3 spans 13 amino acids. V lost 4 bases to trimming and J lost 2 bases, with 5 bases between them. Germline-derived CDR1 and CDR2 are SGHTA and FQGNSA. Here the CDR3 DNA reads TGTGCCAGCAGCTCTTTTAACACCGGGGAGCTGTTTTTT. It is translated as CASSSFNTGELFF. The full variable domain, its missing parts supplied by reference TRBV7-2 and TRBJ2-2, is GAGVSQSPSNKVTEKGKDVELRCDPISGHTALYWYRQSLGQGLEFLIYFQGNSAPDKSGLPSDRFSAERTGGSVSTLTIQRTQQEDSAVYLCASSSFNTGELFFGEGSRLTVL.

This clonotype was counted once. The chain has TRBV4-2 and TRBJ2-7; weak D call: TRBD1 (5 bases). Germline V CDR1 and CDR2: LGHNA, YNFKEQ. V was trimmed by 6 bases and J by 1 base, leaving 13 bases between them. The CDR3 runs to 14 residues. The CDR3 nucleotides read TGTGCCAGCAGGGACGCGACAGATTCCTACGAGCAGTACTTC. It translates to CASRDATDSYEQYF.

V usage is TRBV28 and J usage is TRBJ2-3; 9 nucleotides agree with TRBD2. V shed 7 bases, J shed 2 bases, and the junction held 10 bases outside the gene matches. Germline-derived CDR1 and CDR2 are MDHEN and SYDVKM. The CDR3 has 16 amino acids. CDR3 loop: CASKLAKRGATDTQYF. The CDR3 coding sequence is TGTGCCAGCAAACTCGCAAAGCGGGGGGCCACAGATACGCAGTATTTT.

This clonotype has a handful of counts. This chain joins TRBV12-3 or TRBV12-4 and TRBJ2-7; perhaps TRBD2 as D (6 bases). The end of the DNA aligns better with TRBJ2-5, so the J call may be wrong. This CDR3 contains 15 residues. The CDR3 DNA reads as TGTGCCAGCAGCCCTAGCGACCTCATGGGGGAGACCCAGTACTTC. Amino acid sequence: CASSPSDLMGETQYF.

V and J are TRBV12-5 and TRBJ2-7; D unclear. V was trimmed by 3 bases and J by 3 bases, leaving 6 bases between them. Germline CDR1 is LGHNT and CDR2 is FRNRAP. This CDR3 contains 12 residues. The CDR3 coding sequence is TGTGCTAGTGGTTTAAGCATCTACGAGCAGTACTTC. Its translation: CASGLSIYEQYF.

The sample holds a few counts of this clonotype. The rearrangement joins TRBV12-3 or TRBV12-4 to TRBJ1-1; weak D call: TRBD1 (6 bases). This CDR3 contains 16 residues. Trimming removed 5 bases from V and 0 bases from J, with 16 bases in between. CDR3 DNA: TGTGCCAGCAGTCTCCCTGGACAGTCGATGAACACTGAAGCTTTCTTT. It yields the protein CASSLPGQSMNTEAFF.

The gene calls are TRBV5-1 and TRBJ1-2; 10 bases match TRBD1. Trimming took 4 bases from V and 8 from J; bases not matched to a gene: 8. The CDR3 contains 14 residues. Germline loops: CDR1 SGHRS, CDR2 YFSETQ. The DNA of the CDR3 is TGCGCCAGCAGCCACGGACAGGGGGATTGGGGCTACACCTTC. Translating it yields CASSHGQGDWGYTF.

The V call is TRBV10-3, the J call TRBJ1-1, with a possible D match to TRBD1 (5 bases). The length of the CDR3 is 15 residues. The germline V gene has CDR1 ENHRY and CDR2 SYGVKD. V lost 4 bases and J 2 bases, leaving 14 bases between the germline ends. CDR3 DNA sequence: TGTGCCATCAGTGCTCCTATGGGGGGAAACACTGAAGCTTTCTTT. It yields the protein CAISAPMGGNTEAFF.

CDR3 amino acids: CASRGTGISEYGYTF. CDR3 DNA sequence: TGTGCCAGTCGAGGGACAGGGATTTCAGAATATGGCTACACCTTC. The chain recombines TRBV9 with TRBJ1-2; 9 bases map to TRBD1. J was trimmed by 5 bases and V by 8 bases; bases with no gene match: 13. This CDR3 has 15 amino acids. Looked up from germline, CDR1 is SGDLS and CDR2 is YYNGEE.

V and J are TRBV5-1 and TRBJ2-5; 10 positions agree with TRBD2. V gave up 2 bases and J gave up 4 bases; unmatched junction bases: 2. Germline CDR1 reads SGHRS; CDR2 reads YFSETQ. CDR3 size: 14 residues. The CDR3 DNA reads TGCGCCAGCAGCTTTGCTAGCGGGGGAGAGACCCAGTACTTC. Residues: CASSFASGGETQYF.